One and the same sample provided the 32 T cell receptor beta chains below, sequenced in a study of CD8 T cells in Susac syndrome. The authors reverse transcribed roughly 0.5 to 1 ug RNA with random hexamers. One entry per CDR3 protein results from TCRdb running MiXCR on the immunoSEQ multiplex PCR reads. The sample includes about 70,000 distinct CDR3 sequences, 96% seen only once; the top ten take 0.085% to 0.14%. The source material was CD4+ T cells from PBMCs. These receptors came from a human donor with multiple sclerosis.

The CDR3: CASSEFETQYF. CDR3 nucleotides: TGTGCCAGCAGTGAATTTGAGACCCAGTACTTC. The chain is built from TRBV2 and TRBJ2-5; D gene uncertain. CDR3 length: 11 amino acids. CDR1 and CDR2 (germline): SNHLY, FYNNEI. V lost 2 bases and J lost 5, with 3 bases in between.

The chain has TRBV7-8 and TRBJ2-3; tentatively, D is TRBD2 (6 bases). This CDR3 is built from 14 residues. The V and J ends lost 4 bases and 7 bases respectively, with 15 bases between them. The germline CDR1 and CDR2 sequences are SGHVS and FQNEAQ. CDR3 amino acids: CASSYRDFQNTQYF. CDR3 DNA: TGTGCCAGCAGCTACCGGGACTTCCAAAATACGCAGTATTTT.

The chain employs TRBV2 and TRBJ2-6; 13 positions match TRBD2. CDR1 SNHLY and CDR2 FYNNEI come from the germline V gene. CDR3 length: 18 residues. V gave up 5 bases and J gave up 2 bases; unmatched junction bases: 6. The DNA of the CDR3 is TGTGCCAGCAGTTGGGGACTAGCGGGGTCCCCTGGGGCCAACGTCCTGACTTTC. Its translation is CASSWGLAGSPGANVLTF.

The chain couples TRBV10-1 to TRBJ2-3; the D gene is possibly TRBD1 (5 bases). Germline CDR1 WNHNN, CDR2 SYGVQD (reference sequence). Trimming shortened V by 4 bases and J by 3 bases, and 8 bases separated the two germline ends. The CDR3 spans 13 residues. This CDR3 is CASSASGTDTQYF. For the CDR3, the DNA is TGCGCCAGCAGTGCCTCAGGGACAGATACGCAGTATTTT.

The gene calls are TRBV12-3 or TRBV12-4 and TRBJ2-7, with 7 nucleotides matching TRBD1. CDR3 length equals 13 residues. J lost 7 bases, V lost 5 bases, and 8 bases had no gene match. The CDR3 coding sequence is TGTGCCAGCAGTATCGACAGGGTCGGAGAGCAGTACTTC. Translated, it gives CASSIDRVGEQYF.

The chain uses TRBV2 and TRBJ2-7; TRBD1 agrees at 10 bases. Germline V lookup: CDR1 SNHLY, CDR2 FYNNEI. The ends lost 5 bases at V and 6 bases at J; junction bases unmatched: 7. This CDR3 has 14 amino acids. The DNA of the CDR3 is TGTGCCAGCAGTATGGGACAGGGGTTCTCCGAGCAGTACTTC. This encodes CASSMGQGFSEQYF.

The V and J genes are TRBV18 and TRBJ2-5, with TRBD2 matching over 11 bases. The CDR3 sequence is 16 residues long. V lost 2 bases and J lost 5; bases outside the gene matches: 7. Germline V gene lookup returns CDR1 KGHSH and CDR2 LQKENI. CDR3: CASSPLTSGVRETQYF. The CDR3 nucleotides read TGTGCCAGCTCACCATTGACTAGCGGGGTCAGGGAGACCCAGTACTTC.

The chain employs TRBV20-1 and TRBJ2-1, with 9 nucleotides matching TRBD1. The CDR3 contains 16 residues. The germline gives CDR1 DFQATT, CDR2 SNEGSKA (reference sequence). The trim removed 6 bases at V and 0 bases at J, leaving 9 bases unmatched. CDR3 nucleotides: TGCAGTGCCCGGGGACAGGGCCAGAGCTCCTACAATGAGCAGTTCTTC. Amino acids: CSARGQGQSSYNEQFF.

The chain couples TRBV5-1 to TRBJ2-5; D is possibly TRBD2 (5 bases). The V gene lost 2 bases and the J gene lost 1 base, with 6 bases spanning the gap. CDR3 length equals 13 residues. Germline V gene sequence: CDR1 SGHRS, CDR2 YFSETQ. Written as DNA, the CDR3 is TGCGCCAGCAGCTTCGGGGTCCAAGAGACCCAGTACTTC. Amino acids: CASSFGVQETQYF.

The V call is TRBV7-4, the J call TRBJ2-7, with a weak D call TRBD2 (6 bases). V lost 5 bases and J lost 3, with 14 bases in between. The CDR3 consists of 14 residues. CDR1 is SGHVT and CDR2 is SQSDAQ in the germline V gene. The CDR3 region is CASSPGVPIYEQYF. Written as DNA, the CDR3 is TGTGCCAGCAGCCCGGGGGTCCCGATCTACGAGCAGTACTTC.

The chain carries TRBV27 and TRBJ1-2; 8 bases align to TRBD1. The J segment lost 4 bases and the V segment lost 3 bases, leaving 4 bases of the junction unmatched. CDR3 size: 14 residues. Looked up from germline, CDR1 is MNHEY and CDR2 is SMNVEV (reference sequence). The CDR3 DNA is TGTGCCAGCAGTTTCTCAGGGGGCCCCTATGGCTACACCTTC. Translation gives CASSFSGGPYGYTF.

This clonotype was seen only once. V and J are TRBV5-1 and TRBJ2-1; 11 bases map to TRBD2. Trimming removed 4 bases from V and 7 bases from J; junction bases left unmatched: 4. This CDR3 comprises 14 residues. Germline values: CDR1 SGHRS, CDR2 YFSETQ. CDR3 loop: CASSLAGGGNEQFF. CDR3 in DNA: TGCGCCAGCAGCCTAGCGGGGGGCGGAAATGAGCAGTTCTTC.

This sequence joins TRBV3-1 and TRBJ2-1, with D possibly being TRBD1 or TRBD2 (5 bases each). CDR3 size: 14 residues. Germline CDR1 is LGHDT and CDR2 is YNNKEL (reference sequence). The V end was cut by 4 bases, the J end by 5 bases, with 12 bases between. DNA of the CDR3: TGTGCCAGCAGCCGCCGGGACGGTAACAATGAGCAGTTCTTC. This gives the protein CASSRRDGNNEQFF.

The chain joins TRBV6-5 to TRBJ2-7; 12 nucleotides align to TRBD2. This CDR3 comprises 15 residues. V dropped 6 bases and J dropped 4; count of bases not matched to a gene: 7. Germline V gene lookup returns CDR1 MNHEY and CDR2 SVGAGI. CDR3 bases: TGTGCCAGCAGAATACTAGCGGGGGGCCTTTACGAGCAGTACTTC. It encodes CASRILAGGLYEQYF.

This chain connects TRBV12-3 or TRBV12-4 to TRBJ1-1, with TRBD1 as a possible D gene (5 bases). V was pared by 7 bases and J by 5 bases, with 23 bases between. The CDR3 is 16 amino acids. CDR3 nucleotides: TGTGCCAGCACCCTGGGCACAGGATGGGGAGGTACTGAAGCTTTCTTT. Translation gives CASTLGTGWGGTEAFF.

V and J are TRBV20-1 and TRBJ1-3; D may be TRBD1 (5 bases). Trimming removed 0 bases at V and 2 bases at J, with 11 bases between. CDR1 is DFQATT and CDR2 is SNEGSKA in the germline V gene (reference sequence). CDR3 length: 15 amino acids. The CDR3 DNA is TGCAGTGCTAGAGATCCTTCAGGGACTGGAAACACCATATATTTT. It translates to CSARDPSGTGNTIYF.

This clonotype was recorded once. CDR3 amino acids: CASSSLPGPINNEQFF. DNA of the CDR3: TGTGCCAGCAGCTCCCTTCCTGGGCCAATAAACAATGAGCAGTTCTTC. V gene TRBV11-2 combines with J gene TRBJ2-1; D gene uncertain. The germline V gene has CDR1 SGHAT and CDR2 FQNNGV. V was cut by 4 bases and J by 5 bases, with 18 bases left in between. The CDR3 contains 16 residues.

This chain uses TRBV6-1 with TRBJ2-5; 8 bases map to TRBD1. Germline CDR1 is MNHNS and CDR2 is SASEGT. This CDR3 comprises 15 residues. V lost 8 bases to trimming and J lost 5 bases; unmatched junction nucleotides: 13. CDR3 sequence (DNA): TGTGCCAGCCGACCGACGGCAGGGGGCTGGGAGACCCAGTACTTC. This encodes CASRPTAGGWETQYF.

The chain has TRBV5-1 and TRBJ1-1; 9 bases are a match to TRBD1. Germline-derived CDR1 and CDR2 are SGHRS and YFSETQ. Unmatched junction bases numbered 8, after V lost 4 bases and J lost 7 bases. This CDR3 spans 14 amino acids. CDR3 nucleotide sequence: TGCGCCAGCAGCCGCGGGACAGGGAGTATTGAAGCTTTCTTT. This encodes CASSRGTGSIEAFF. The full variable domain, rest sourced from reference TRBV5-1 and TRBJ1-1, is KAGVTQTPRYLIKTRGQQVTLSCSPISGHRSVSWYQQTPGQGLQFLFEYFSETQRNKGNFPGRFSGRQFSNSRSEMNVSTLELGDSALYLCASSRGTGSIEAFFGQGTRLTVV.

The chain employs TRBV29-1 and TRBJ2-1; TRBD1 might be the D (7 bases). Trimming cost V 4 bases and J 2 bases, with 15 bases left between them. CDR1 is SQVTM, CDR2 ANQGSEA, per germline. This CDR3 contains 15 residues. CDR3 DNA sequence: TGCAGCGTTGTCCTCCAGGGGGGCCCCTACAATGAGCAGTTCTTC. The encoded protein is CSVVLQGGPYNEQFF.

The chain couples TRBV20-1 to TRBJ2-1; no clear D gene. The V and J ends lost 0 bases and 5 bases respectively, with 14 bases between them. The V gene's germline CDR1 is DFQATT and CDR2 SNEGSKA (reference sequence). CDR3 length equals 15 residues. In DNA, the CDR3 is TGCAGTGCTAGAGATCGGGTTAAGGCCAACAATGAGCAGTTCTTC. This encodes CSARDRVKANNEQFF.

The chain couples TRBV7-6 to TRBJ2-7, with D maybe TRBD1 (5 bases). The germline gives CDR1 SGHVS, CDR2 FNYEAQ. Trimming removed 2 bases at V and 2 bases at J, with 13 bases between. CDR3 length: 15 amino acids. The CDR3 DNA reads as TGTGCCAGCAGCTTACGGCAGGGCCGAACCTACGAGCAGTACTTC. It codes for CASSLRQGRTYEQYF.

The chain uses TRBV27 and TRBJ1-5; TRBD1 matches 7 bases. There are 14 residues in the CDR3. Germline loops: CDR1 MNHEY, CDR2 SMNVEV (reference sequence). The trim removed 8 bases at V and 6 bases at J, leaving 10 bases unmatched. The CDR3 region has the DNA TGTGCCAGCGGATTTACAGGGGCGGCTCAGCCCCAGCATTTT. Its translation: CASGFTGAAQPQHF.

This rearrangement joins TRBV6-2 or TRBV6-3 to TRBJ1-5; D is ambiguous. Germline V gene data show CDR1 as MNHEY and CDR2 as SVGEGT. This CDR3 region has 14 residues. Between the trimmed V and J ends, which lost 6 bases and 5 bases, there was a span of 14 bases. CDR3 sequence (DNA): TGTGCCAGCAGACCGGGTTTAGTCCATCAGCCCCAGCATTTT. Encoded protein: CASRPGLVHQPQHF.

V is TRBV3-1 and J is TRBJ2-1; 9 bases agree with TRBD2. CDR3 length: 14 residues. The V gene end was trimmed by 2 bases and the J gene end by 6 bases; junction bases not matched to a gene: 2. Germline lookup yields CDR1 LGHDT and CDR2 YNNKEL (reference sequence). CDR3 in amino acids: CASSQIAGVNEQFF. CDR3 DNA: TGTGCCAGCAGCCAAATAGCGGGGGTCAATGAGCAGTTCTTC.

The chain combines TRBV5-6 with TRBJ1-1, with D tentatively TRBD1 (6 bases). Germline-derived CDR1 and CDR2 are SGHDT and YYEEEE. V lost 4 bases to trimming and J lost 7 bases, with 14 bases between them. The CDR3 is 13 amino acids. CDR3 protein: CASSPTGGDEAFF. Written as DNA, the CDR3 is TGTGCCAGCAGCCCGACAGGCGGAGATGAAGCTTTCTTT.

The genes are TRBV19 and TRBJ1-2, with D uncertain. Germline assignment: CDR1 LNHDA and CDR2 SQIVND (reference sequence). Trimming took off 5 bases at V and 6 bases at J, with 13 bases between the two ends. CDR3 length equals 13 residues. Here the CDR3 reads CASSVVGLHGYTF. As DNA, the CDR3 is TGTGCCAGTAGTGTTGTCGGGCTTCATGGCTACACCTTC.

The V and J genes are TRBV3-1 and TRBJ2-1; D gene ambiguous. The CDR3 length is 15 residues. Trimming took off 4 bases at V and 0 bases at J, with 10 bases between the two ends. Germline loops: CDR1 LGHDT, CDR2 YNNKEL (reference sequence). The CDR3 DNA is TGTGCCAGCAGCCGGCAGACCGGCTCCTACAATGAGCAGTTCTTC. Amino acids: CASSRQTGSYNEQFF.

This sequence joins TRBV12-3 or TRBV12-4 and TRBJ1-3; no reliable D call. The CDR3 sequence is 15 residues long. Deletions cut 3 bases from V and 0 bases from J, with 9 bases between. CDR3 protein: CASSFGSSSGNTIYF. CDR3 bases: TGTGCCAGCAGTTTTGGGAGCTCCTCTGGAAACACCATATATTTT.

The chain is built from TRBV24-1 and TRBJ2-7, with D unresolved. Trimming removed 0 bases from V and 0 bases from J, with 11 bases in between. The CDR3 loop spans 16 amino acids. Germline values: CDR1 KGHDR, CDR2 SFDVKD. For the CDR3, the DNA is TGTGCCACCAGTGATTTGCAAGGTGACCACTCCTACGAGCAGTACTTC. Translated, it gives CATSDLQGDHSYEQYF.

This clonotype has just one count. This chain uses TRBV18 with TRBJ2-5; D call uncertain. V lost 0 bases and J lost 5, with 7 bases in between. The CDR3 consists of 13 residues. Germline V gene data show CDR1 as KGHSH and CDR2 as LQKENI. The CDR3 coding sequence is TGTGCCAGCTCACCACCGGCACTGGAGACCCAGTACTTC. This sequence encodes CASSPPALETQYF.

The chain joins TRBV28 to TRBJ1-2; D not resolved. Germline CDR1 and CDR2: MDHEN and SYDVKM. This CDR3 has 12 residues. The V end lost 6 bases, the J end lost 6 bases, and 11 bases lay between the germline ends. The CDR3 here is CASSLLWDGYTF. Here the CDR3 DNA reads TGTGCCAGCAGCCTGTTGTGGGATGGCTACACCTTC.